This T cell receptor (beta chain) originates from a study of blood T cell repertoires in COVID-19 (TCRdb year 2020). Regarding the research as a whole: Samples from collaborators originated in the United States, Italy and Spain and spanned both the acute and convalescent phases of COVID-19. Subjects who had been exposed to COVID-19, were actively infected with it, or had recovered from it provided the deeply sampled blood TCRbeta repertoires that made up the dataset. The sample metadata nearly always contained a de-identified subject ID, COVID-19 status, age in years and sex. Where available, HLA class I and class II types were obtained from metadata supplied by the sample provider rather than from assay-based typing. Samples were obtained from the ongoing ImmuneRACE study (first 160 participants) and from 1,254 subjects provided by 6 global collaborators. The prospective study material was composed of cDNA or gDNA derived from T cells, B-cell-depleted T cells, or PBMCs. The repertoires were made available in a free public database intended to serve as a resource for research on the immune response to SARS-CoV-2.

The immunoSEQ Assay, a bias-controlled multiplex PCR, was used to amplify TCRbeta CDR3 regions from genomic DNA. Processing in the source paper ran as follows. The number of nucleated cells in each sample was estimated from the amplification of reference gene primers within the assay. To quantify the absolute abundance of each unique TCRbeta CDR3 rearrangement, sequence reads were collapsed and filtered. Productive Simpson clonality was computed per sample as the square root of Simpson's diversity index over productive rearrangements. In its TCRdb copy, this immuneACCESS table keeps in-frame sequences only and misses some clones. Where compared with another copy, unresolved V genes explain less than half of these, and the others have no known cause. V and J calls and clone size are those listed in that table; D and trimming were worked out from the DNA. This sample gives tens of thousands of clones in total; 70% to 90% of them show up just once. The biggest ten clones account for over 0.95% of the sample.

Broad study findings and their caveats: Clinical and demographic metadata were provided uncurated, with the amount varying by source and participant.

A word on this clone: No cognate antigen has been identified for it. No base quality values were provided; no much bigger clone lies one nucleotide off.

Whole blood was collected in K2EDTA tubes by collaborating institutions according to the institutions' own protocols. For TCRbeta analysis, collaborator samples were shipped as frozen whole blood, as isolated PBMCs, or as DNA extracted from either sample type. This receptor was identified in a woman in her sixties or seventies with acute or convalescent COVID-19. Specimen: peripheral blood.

The CDR3 amino acid sequence is: CASSSFPREPLGYTF. The DNA sequence reads TGCGCCAGCAGCTCCTTCCCCAGGGAACCCCTAGGCTACACCTTC. The chain is assembled from TRBV5-1 and TRBJ1-2, and possibly TRBD1, on 5 matching bases. The cysteine opens and the phenylalanine closes a CDR3 of 15 amino acids. The retained sequence is limited to the CDR3, 45 bases, with the frame set at the first base. Between the V and J ends, shortened by 3 bases and 8 bases respectively, the junction contains 20 bases. Sequences SGHRS (CDR1) and YFSETQ (CDR2) are obtained from the germline V gene.